A single sample is the source of the 8 T cell receptor beta chains below, sequenced in a study of T cells in Graves' hyperthyroidism and ophthalmopathy. The source material, RNA transcripts, was used to amplify TCR beta CDR3 regions. Carried out on the TCR CDR3, a first-round RT-PCR used the HTBI primer set. TCRdb independently ran MiXCR on the multiplex PCR reads; one entry per CDR3 protein. Of 150,000 or so distinct CDR3 sequences in the sample, about 9.4% are singletons; the top ten hold roughly a fifth. Sequenced material: blood. The receptors derive from a woman aged 18-29 years with Graves' hyperthyroidism that later progressed to Graves' ophthalmopathy.

At least ten counts were recorded for this clonotype. V gene TRBV27 combines with J gene TRBJ1-2; D is ambiguous. V was cut by 6 bases and J by 3 bases, with 23 bases left in between. From germline, CDR1 is MNHEY and CDR2 SMNVEV (reference sequence). This CDR3 is built from 17 residues. CDR3 DNA sequence: TGTGCCAGCAGCTATACCGCAACGACCCCTGGATACTATGGCTACACCTTC. This gives the protein CASSYTATTPGYYGYTF.

In this sample, this clonotype turned up a few times. The chain uses TRBV4-1 and TRBJ1-5; TRBD1 matches 7 bases. Trimming cost V 1 base and J 4 bases; bases outside gene matches: 10. Germline values: CDR1 MGHRA, CDR2 YSYEKL. There are 17 residues in the CDR3. CDR3 residues: CASSQGGIPGGNQPQHF. CDR3 bases: TGCGCCAGCAGCCAAGGGGGGATCCCAGGGGGGAATCAGCCCCAGCATTTT.

The sample holds many counts of this clonotype. The CDR3 nucleotides read TGCGCCAGCAGCTTGGCTAGCTCACGGACCGGGGAGCTGTTTTTT. This translates into CASSLASSRTGELFF. The genes are TRBV5-1 and TRBJ2-2, with a weak D call TRBD2 (5 bases). There are 15 residues in the CDR3. Germline CDR1 reads SGHRS; CDR2 reads YFSETQ. Trimming shortened V by 0 bases and J by 5 bases, and 11 bases separated the two germline ends.

This clonotype was observed at least ten times. The rearrangement uses TRBV7-2 and TRBJ1-1; 9 bases line up with TRBD1. CDR3 length: 15 amino acids. Germline trimming cut 5 bases from V and 0 bases from J; bases unmatched to any gene: 4. The germline CDR1 and CDR2 sequences are SGHTA and FQGNSA. In DNA, the CDR3 is TGTGCCAGCAGCGTCCGGACAGGGGTGAACACTGAAGCTTTCTTT. It is translated as CASSVRTGVNTEAFF.

This clonotype was recorded many times. One end of the junction fails to match germline, which may point to a read error. This chain connects TRBV7-7 to TRBJ2-1; 7 bases agree with TRBD2. This CDR3 is 14 amino acids long. Germline V CDR1 and CDR2: SSHAT, FNYEAQ (reference sequence). CDR3 in amino acids: CASSLAGRFNEQFF. CDR3 nucleotides: TGTGCTAGCAGCTTAGCGGGTAGATTCAATGAGCAGTTCTTC.

This clonotype was picked up many times. This chain links TRBV30 with TRBJ1-5, with D hard to call. Trimming left V 3 bases short and J 3 bases short, with 12 bases between. Per the germline V gene, CDR1 is GTSNPN and CDR2 is SVGIG (reference sequence). The CDR3 covers 14 residues. CDR3 nucleotide sequence: TGTGCCTGGAGCGGCGGACGGGTCAATCAGCCCCAGCATTTT. Its protein is CAWSGGRVNQPQHF.

This clonotype was seen repeatedly, ten times or more. V usage is TRBV7-2 and J usage is TRBJ2-3, with D perhaps TRBD2 (6 bases). The V gene's germline CDR1 is SGHTA and CDR2 FQGNSA. The CDR3 runs to 17 residues. The V and J ends lost 0 bases and 5 bases respectively, with 18 bases between them. CDR3 residues: CASSLALPGRGVDTQYF. The DNA of the CDR3 is TGTGCCAGCAGCTTAGCGCTCCCGGGGCGCGGGGTAGATACGCAGTATTTT. The whole variable domain, remainder taken from reference TRBV7-2 and TRBJ2-3, is GAGVSQSPSNKVTEKGKDVELRCDPISGHTALYWYRQSLGQGLEFLIYFQGNSAPDKSGLPSDRFSAERTGGSVSTLTIQRTQQEDSAVYLCASSLALPGRGVDTQYFGPGTRLTVL.

This clonotype was observed at least ten times. Here the CDR3 reads CATSRDMRGIQPQHF. CDR3 DNA sequence: TGTGCCACCAGCAGAGATATGAGGGGAATTCAGCCCCAGCATTTT. The gene calls are TRBV15 and TRBJ1-5; perhaps TRBD1 as D (5 bases). V was shortened by 0 bases and J by 6 bases, with 12 bases between the two germline ends. Germline V gene data show CDR1 as LNHNV and CDR2 as YYDKDF (reference sequence). The CDR3 length is 15 residues. The full variable domain, in which reference TRBV15 and TRBJ1-5 provide the parts outside the CDR3, is DAMVIQNPRYQVTQFGKPVTLSCSQTLNHNVMYWYQQKSSQAPKLLFHYYDKDFNNEADTPDNFQSRRPNTSFCFLDIRSPGLGDTAMYLCATSRDMRGIQPQHFGDGTRLSIL.